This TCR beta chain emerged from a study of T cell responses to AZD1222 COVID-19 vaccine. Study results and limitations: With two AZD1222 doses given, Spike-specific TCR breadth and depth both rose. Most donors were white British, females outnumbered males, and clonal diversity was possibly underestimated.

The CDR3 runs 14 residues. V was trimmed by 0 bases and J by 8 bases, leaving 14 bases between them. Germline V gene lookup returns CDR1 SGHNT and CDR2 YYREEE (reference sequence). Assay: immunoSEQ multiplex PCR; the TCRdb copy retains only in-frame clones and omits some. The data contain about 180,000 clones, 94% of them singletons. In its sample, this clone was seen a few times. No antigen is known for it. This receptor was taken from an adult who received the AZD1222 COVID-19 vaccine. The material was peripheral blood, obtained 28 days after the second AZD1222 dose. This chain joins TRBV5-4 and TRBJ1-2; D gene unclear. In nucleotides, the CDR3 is TGTGCCAGCAGCTTGGCCGCAGTACTAGGGGGCTACACCTTC. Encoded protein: CASSLAAVLGGYTF.